Below are 10 T cell receptor beta chains sequenced from a single sample in a study of blood T cell repertoires in COVID-19. Only in-frame clones appear in the TCRdb table, and some are missing; sequencing was by immunoSEQ multiplex PCR. The data show under 150,000 clones, more than 80% seen once. The sample consisted of peripheral blood. These receptors were obtained from a woman of 80 years or more in a cohort sampled during active or convalescent COVID-19.

The rearrangement links TRBV6-2 or TRBV6-3 to TRBJ2-4; TRBD1 matches at 10 bases. The germline V gene has CDR1 MNHEY and CDR2 SVGEGT. The trim removed 5 bases at V and 8 bases at J, leaving 12 bases unmatched. This CDR3 has 16 residues. The CDR3 DNA follows: TGTGCCAGCAGTAAAGCGGCGGGACAGGGGATAGACATTCAGTACTTC. This translates into CASSKAAGQGIDIQYF.

The chain is built from TRBV7-9 and TRBJ1-2; D gene unclear. The CDR3 is made up of 15 amino acids. V was shortened by 1 base and J by 0 bases, with 9 bases between the two germline ends. Germline V gene lookup returns CDR1 SEHNR and CDR2 FQNEAQ (reference sequence). CDR3 amino acids: CASSLVRASNYGYTF. The CDR3 bases are TGTGCCAGCAGCTTAGTGAGGGCGTCTAACTATGGCTACACCTTC.

This sequence joins TRBV5-1 and TRBJ1-3; 9 bases are a match to TRBD1. Germline V lookup: CDR1 SGHRS, CDR2 YFSETQ. The junction had 5 bases not matched to a gene; V was cut back by 0 bases and J by 4 bases. CDR3 length: 16 amino acids. CDR3 loop: CASSLEQGAAGNTIYF. Here the CDR3 DNA reads TGCGCCAGCAGCTTGGAACAGGGGGCAGCGGGAAACACCATATATTTT.

The V gene is TRBV7-8, the J gene TRBJ1-5; 7 nucleotides align to TRBD1. The CDR3 runs 16 residues. Germline CDR1 and CDR2: SGHVS and FQNEAQ. J lost 3 bases, V lost 5 bases, and 10 bases had no gene match. The CDR3 DNA reads as TGTGCCAGCAGCCCTACGAGAGGGGGCCTCAATCAGCCCCAGCATTTT. Amino acid sequence: CASSPTRGGLNQPQHF. Together with reference TRBV7-8 and TRBJ1-5, the CDR3 gives the full variable domain: GAGVSQSPRYKVAKRGQDVALRCDPISGHVSLFWYQQALGQGPEFLTYFQNEAQLDKSGLPSDRFFAERPEGSVSTLKIQRTQQEDSAVYLCASSPTRGGLNQPQHFGDGTRLSIL.

This chain uses TRBV18 with TRBJ2-5; D is unresolved. The V gene's germline CDR1 is KGHSH and CDR2 LQKENI. Trimming shortened V by 2 bases and J by 1 base, and 5 bases separated the two germline ends. There are 13 residues in the CDR3. This chain's CDR3 is CASSPGSQETQYF. In nucleotides, the CDR3 is TGTGCCAGCTCACCAGGTAGCCAAGAGACCCAGTACTTC.

This clone was recorded once. This chain connects TRBV18 to TRBJ1-2; tentatively, D is TRBD1 (5 bases). Germline CDR1 and CDR2: KGHSH and LQKENI. With 4 bases removed from V and 6 bases from J, the gap between germline ends came to 12 bases. The length of the CDR3 is 13 residues. CDR3 protein: CASSRSRGDGYTF. CDR3 sequence (DNA): TGTGCCAGCTCACGATCAAGGGGCGATGGCTACACCTTC.

The chain has TRBV19 and TRBJ1-6; 7 nucleotides line up with TRBD1. Germline V lookup: CDR1 LNHDA, CDR2 SQIVND (reference sequence). J lost 12 bases, V lost 7 bases, and 12 bases had no gene match. The CDR3 spans 14 residues. CDR3 DNA: TGTGCCAGTAAGATCGGTAGGGGGCTCGAACCCCTCCACTTT. Residues: CASKIGRGLEPLHF.

V is TRBV3-1 (or the pseudogene TRBV3-2) and J is TRBJ1-4, with D perhaps matching TRBD1 (6 bases). CDR3 size: 15 residues. V was pared by 2 bases and J by 5 bases, with 12 bases between. Per germline, CDR1 LGHDT and CDR2 YNNKEL (reference sequence). CDR3 sequence: CASSQLTGSNEKLFF. DNA for the CDR3: TGTGCCAGCAGCCAATTGACAGGATCCAATGAAAAACTGTTTTTT.

The V call is TRBV7-9, the J call TRBJ2-2; D might be TRBD2 (5 bases). This CDR3 comprises 13 residues. Per germline, CDR1 SEHNR and CDR2 FQNEAQ (reference sequence). With 1 base removed from V and 7 bases from J, the gap between germline ends came to 7 bases. In DNA form, the CDR3 reads TGTGCCAGCAGCTTAGGTACTAGCGGGGAGCTGTTTTTT. Residues: CASSLGTSGELFF.

This chain uses TRBV11-2 with TRBJ2-5; 7 bases agree with TRBD2. In germline, CDR1 is SGHAT, CDR2 FQNNGV. V lost 8 bases to trimming and J lost 0 bases; unmatched junction nucleotides: 3. The CDR3 has 13 amino acids. CDR3 nucleotides: TGTGCCAGCTCCGGGGGGTACCAAGAGACCCAGTACTTC. Encoded protein: CASSGGYQETQYF.